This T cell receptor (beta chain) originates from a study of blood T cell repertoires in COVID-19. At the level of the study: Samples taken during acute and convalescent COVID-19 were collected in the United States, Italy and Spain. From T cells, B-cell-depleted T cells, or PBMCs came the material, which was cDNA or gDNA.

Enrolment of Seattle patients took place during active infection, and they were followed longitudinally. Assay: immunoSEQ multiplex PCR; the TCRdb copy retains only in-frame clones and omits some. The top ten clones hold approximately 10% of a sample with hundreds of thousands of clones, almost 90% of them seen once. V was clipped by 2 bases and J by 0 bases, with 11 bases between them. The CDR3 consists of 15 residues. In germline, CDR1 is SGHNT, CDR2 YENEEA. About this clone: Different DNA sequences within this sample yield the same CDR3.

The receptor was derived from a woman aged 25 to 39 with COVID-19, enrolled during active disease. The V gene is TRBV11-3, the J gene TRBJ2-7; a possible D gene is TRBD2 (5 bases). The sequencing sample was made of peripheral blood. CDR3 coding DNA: TGTGCCAGCAGCTTATTTCCGGGAAACTCCTACGAGCAGTACTTC. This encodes CASSLFPGNSYEQYF.